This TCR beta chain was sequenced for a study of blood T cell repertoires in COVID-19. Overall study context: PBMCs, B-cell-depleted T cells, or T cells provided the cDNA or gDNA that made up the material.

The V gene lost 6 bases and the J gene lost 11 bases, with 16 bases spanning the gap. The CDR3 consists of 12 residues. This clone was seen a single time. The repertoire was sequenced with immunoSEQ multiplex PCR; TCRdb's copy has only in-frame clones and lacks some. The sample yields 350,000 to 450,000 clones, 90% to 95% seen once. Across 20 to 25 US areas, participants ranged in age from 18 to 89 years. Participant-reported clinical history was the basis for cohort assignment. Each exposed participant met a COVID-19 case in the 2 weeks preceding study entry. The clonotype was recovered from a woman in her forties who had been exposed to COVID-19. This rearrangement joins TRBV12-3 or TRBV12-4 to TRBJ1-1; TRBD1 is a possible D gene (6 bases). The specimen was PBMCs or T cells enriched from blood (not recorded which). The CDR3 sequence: CASSIGQFGAFF. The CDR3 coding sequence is TGTGCCAGCAGCATTGGACAGTTTGGGGCTTTCTTT.